Listed below are T cell receptor beta chains from one sample, sequenced in a study of control samples from healthy donors and cancer patients. Method: immunoSEQ multiplex PCR; TCRdb's copy keeps in-frame clones and lacks some. This table holds more than 140,000 clones, about 90% found once. The sample was blood. The receptors were sampled from a man between 18 and 35 years old in good health. The CDR3 runs from the conserved cysteine through the conserved F or W. The D gene is left open where the match is weak. Clone size is stated in some rows and not others, as once, few, many or a class when expanded.

cdr3_aa cdr3_nt j_call v_call d_call clone_size
CASSPRTGPQETQYF TGTGCCAGCAGTCCCCGCACAGGGCCGCAGGAGACCCAGTACTTC TRBJ2-5 TRBV27 - -
CASSPGTGPDEQYF TGTGCCAGCAGCCCCGGGACAGGTCCGGACGAGCAGTACTTC TRBJ2-7 TRBV6-5 TRBD1 -
CASRLGPPGNQPQHF TGTGCCAGCAGATTGGGACCACCAGGCAATCAGCCCCAGCATTTT TRBJ1-5 TRBV6-5 - -
CASSLDRGTIYF TGTGCCAGCAGTCTAGACAGGGGCACCATATATTTT TRBJ1-3 TRBV6-5 TRBD1 -
CASSIIRDRGPKEQYF TGTGCCAGCAGTATCATCCGGGACAGGGGGCCCAAAGAGCAGTACTTC TRBJ2-7 TRBV27 TRBD1 -
CASSLDGSSGNTIYF TGCGCCAGCAGCTTGGATGGCAGCTCTGGAAACACCATATATTTT TRBJ1-3 TRBV5-1 - -
CASSLDNLNTGELFF TGTGCCAGCAGCTTAGACAACCTGAACACCGGGGAGCTGTTTTTT TRBJ2-2 TRBV7-2 - once
CASSPFQGAGAGYTF TGTGCCAGCAGCCCGTTCCAGGGGGCAGGGGCTGGCTACACCTTC TRBJ1-2 TRBV5-5 TRBD1 -
CASSQGVGQGELTDTQYF TGTGCCAGCAGCCAAGGTGTGGGACAGGGGGAATTAACAGATACGCAGTATTTT TRBJ2-3 TRBV4-2 TRBD1 -
CASSPSASLSTDTQYF TGTGCCAGCAGCCCCTCCGCATCCTTAAGCACAGATACGCAGTATTTT TRBJ2-3 TRBV7-6 - -
CASSIGTGVFETQYF TGTGCCAGTAGTATAGGGACAGGGGTTTTTGAGACCCAGTACTTC TRBJ2-5 TRBV19 TRBD1 -
CASSQAGTGVGNTIYF TGTGCCAGCTCACAAGCCGGGACAGGGGTAGGAAACACCATATATTTT TRBJ1-3 TRBV18 TRBD1 few
CASSYNRHSYEQYF TGTGCCAGCAGTTACAACAGGCACTCCTACGAGCAGTACTTC TRBJ2-7 TRBV6-5 - -
CASSHPRGNPGQGGESPLHF TGCGCCAGCAGCCATCCCCGAGGGAATCCCGGACAGGGGGGAGAGTCACCCCTCCACTTT TRBJ1-6 TRBV4-1 TRBD1 -
CASSRGGRYEQYF TGTGCCAGCAGTCGGGGGGGCCGATACGAGCAGTACTTC TRBJ2-7 TRBV7-2 TRBD2 -
CASSVDNNYGYTF TGTGCCAGCAGTGTTGACAATAACTATGGCTACACCTTC TRBJ1-2 TRBV2 - -
CASSPMGPGLREQYF TGTGCCAGCTCCCCTATGGGGCCGGGGCTTCGGGAGCAGTACTTC TRBJ2-7 TRBV18 - -
CASSEAPGSLYGYTF TGTGCCAGCAGTGAAGCCCCGGGATCCCTCTATGGCTACACCTTC TRBJ1-2 TRBV6-1 - few
CAISVGQNNSPLHF TGTGCCATCAGTGTGGGACAGAATAATTCACCCCTCCACTTT TRBJ1-6 TRBV10-3 TRBD1 few
CASSPALASNSEQYF TGTGCCAGCTCACCCGCACTAGCGAGTAACTCCGAGCAGTACTTC TRBJ2-7 TRBV18 TRBD2 -
CASSLSPTNTGELFF TGTGCCAGCAGCTTAAGCCCTACGAACACCGGGGAGCTGTTTTTT TRBJ2-2 TRBV7-3 - -
CASSRVDRNTGELFF TGTGCCAGTAGTAGGGTGGACAGGAACACCGGGGAGCTGTTTTTT TRBJ2-2 TRBV19 - -
CASSQEMGTDTQYF TGCGCCAGCAGCCAAGAGATGGGGACAGATACGCAGTATTTT TRBJ2-3 TRBV4-1 - -
CASSQDYAGHYGYTF TGTGCCAGCAGCCAAGATTACGCAGGGCACTATGGCTACACCTTC TRBJ1-2 TRBV3-1/TRBV3-2 - -
CASGFGSSNYGYTF TGTGCTAGTGGTTTTGGTTCCTCAAACTATGGCTACACCTTC TRBJ1-2 TRBV12-5 - -
CASSPALRDSSGNTIYF TGTGCCAGCAGTCCCGCACTCCGGGACAGCTCTGGAAACACCATATATTTT TRBJ1-3 TRBV28 TRBD1 once
CASSLDKGGRSYEQYF TGCGCCAGCAGCTTGGATAAGGGCGGTAGATCCTACGAGCAGTACTTC TRBJ2-7 TRBV5-1 - -
CASSSPYGGFAYGYTF TGTGCCAGCAGTTCCCCTTATGGAGGGTTTGCCTATGGCTACACCTTC TRBJ1-2 TRBV28 - few
CASSLWGGNDKLFF TGCGCCAGCAGCTTGTGGGGGGGTAATGACAAACTGTTTTTT TRBJ1-4 TRBV5-1 - -
CASSYRSGGAYNEQFF TGTGCCAGCAGCTATAGGAGCGGGGGGGCCTACAATGAGCAGTTCTTC TRBJ2-1 TRBV2 TRBD2 -
CASSEFSPGSGQPQHF TGTGCCAGCAGTGAATTTTCTCCGGGAAGTGGCCAGCCCCAGCATTTT TRBJ1-5 TRBV6-1 - once
CASSELRSYEQYF TGTGCCAGCAGTGAACTCCGCTCCTACGAGCAGTACTTC TRBJ2-7 TRBV2 - -
CASNHRGRETQYF TGTGCCAGCAACCACAGGGGGCGGGAGACCCAGTACTTC TRBJ2-5 TRBV6-5 TRBD1 -
CASSSDSSYNSPLHF TGTGCCAGCAGCTCGGATAGCTCCTATAATTCACCCCTCCACTTT TRBJ1-6 TRBV7-9 - once
CASSYSSGGTQETQYF TGTGCCAGCAGTTATTCCAGCGGGGGGACCCAAGAGACCCAGTACTTC TRBJ2-5 TRBV6-6 TRBD2 -
CASSQDQGSYEQYF TGCGCCAGCAGCCAAGATCAGGGCTCCTACGAGCAGTACTTC TRBJ2-7 TRBV4-1 - -
CASSQTGDQPQHF TGTGCCAGCAGCCAGACAGGGGATCAGCCCCAGCATTTT TRBJ1-5 TRBV3-1/TRBV3-2 TRBD1 -
CASTPGAEQETQYF TGTGCCAGCACCCCCGGGGCGGAGCAAGAGACCCAGTACTTC TRBJ2-5 TRBV7-2 - -
CASSDVGGGTDTQYF TGTGCCAGCAGTGATGTGGGGGGAGGCACAGATACGCAGTATTTT TRBJ2-3 TRBV6-1 - -
CAWTLGWGRGSSGNTIYF TGTGCCTGGACCCTCGGCTGGGGGAGGGGTAGTTCTGGAAACACCATATATTTT TRBJ1-3 TRBV30 - -